The clone carrying this T cell receptor (beta chain) was seen many times. Germline V gives CDR1 SNHLY, CDR2 FYNNEI. The CDR3 length is 16 residues. With 4 bases removed from V and 0 bases from J, the gap between germline ends came to 13 bases. This entry comes from a study of blood T cell repertoires in COVID-19. Across the whole study: The samples span acute and convalescent COVID-19 from the United States, Italy and Spain. Sample material is recorded as cDNA or gDNA derived from T cells, B-cell-depleted T cells, or PBMCs.

Enrollees, 18 to 89 years old, lived in 25 or so US areas. Which cohort a participant joined came from the clinical history participants gave. The protocol was immunoSEQ multiplex PCR, while the TCRdb copy is restricted to in-frame clones and leaves out a portion. The sample has 350,000 to 450,000 clones, roughly 89% seen once; the top ten hold 1.5% to 2%. This TCR was sampled from a woman aged 30 to 39 who had recovered from COVID-19. This chain links TRBV2 with TRBJ1-3; D ambiguous. Sequenced input: PBMCs or T cells enriched from blood (not recorded which). CDR3 bases: TGTGCCAGCAGTGCGTCGCAGGCCCTCTCTGGAAACACCATATATTTT. Encoded protein: CASSASQALSGNTIYF.